The 15 T cell receptor beta chains presented below share a single source sample, sequenced in a study of blood T cell repertoires in COVID-19. TCRdb's table, derived via immunoSEQ multiplex PCR, lists solely in-frame clones and lacks some. The sample contains about 270,000 clones, 80% to 90% of which appear only once. The sequenced material came from peripheral blood. The receptors come from a woman in her 70s with COVID-19, enrolled during active disease.

The rearrangement links TRBV10-3 to TRBJ2-7, with D unclear. This CDR3 comprises 13 residues. V lost 0 bases and J lost 0, with 3 bases in between. Germline V gene lookup returns CDR1 ENHRY and CDR2 SYGVKD. In DNA form, the CDR3 reads TGTGCCATCAGTGAGTCTAGCTCCTACGAGCAGTACTTC. Encoded protein: CAISESSSYEQYF.

The rearrangement links TRBV19 to TRBJ2-3; D ambiguous. Trimming cost V 0 bases and J 0 bases, with 4 bases left between them. The CDR3 sequence is 14 residues long. The germline V gene encodes CDR1 LNHDA and CDR2 SQIVND (reference sequence). In nucleotides, the CDR3 is TGTGCCAGTAGTATAGACATCAGCACAGATACGCAGTATTTT. It specifies CASSIDISTDTQYF.

V is TRBV6-4 and J is TRBJ2-3, with TRBD1 identical over 9 bases. With V trimmed by 6 bases and J by 6 bases, 13 bases remained unmatched. The CDR3 is made up of 16 amino acids. Germline V gene data show CDR1 as MRHNA and CDR2 as SNTAGT. The CDR3 DNA is TGTGCCAGCAGCGCTTATCCGGGACAGGGTTTCGATACGCAGTATTTT. This sequence encodes CASSAYPGQGFDTQYF.

The chain couples TRBV27 to TRBJ2-7, with D tentatively TRBD1 (5 bases). Trimming removed 5 bases at V and 8 bases at J, with 13 bases between. Looked up from germline, CDR1 is MNHEY and CDR2 is SMNVEV (reference sequence). This CDR3 has 12 residues. This chain's CDR3 is CASSPRGGKQYF. CDR3 nucleotide sequence: TGTGCCAGCAGTCCTAGGGGCGGTAAGCAGTACTTC.

CDR3 loop: CASSWGEAMTYEQYF. The CDR3 nucleotides are TGCGCCAGCAGCTGGGGGGAGGCGATGACCTACGAGCAGTACTTC. This chain joins TRBV5-1 and TRBJ2-7; a weak D match, TRBD2 (6 bases). CDR1 is SGHRS and CDR2 is YFSETQ in the germline V gene. The CDR3 loop spans 15 amino acids. Trimming stripped 3 bases from V and 2 bases from J, with 15 bases between.

This clone was found a few times. In the same sample, other DNA sequences code for this CDR3. The chain couples TRBV5-5 to TRBJ1-2; TRBD1 might be the D (5 bases). The CDR3 is 13 amino acids. V was clipped by 1 base and J by 4 bases, with 8 bases between them. CDR1 and CDR2 from the germline V gene are SGHKS and YYEKEE (reference sequence). DNA of the CDR3: TGTGCCAGCAGCTTGTCGGGGGGCTATGGCTACACCTTC. This translates into CASSLSGGYGYTF.

The chain uses TRBV5-1 and TRBJ1-6; TRBD1 is a possible D gene (6 bases). CDR1 and CDR2 (germline): SGHRS, YFSETQ. The CDR3 sequence is 14 residues long. Trimming pared 4 bases from V and 9 bases from J, leaving 14 bases between. CDR3 coding DNA: TGCGCCAGCAGCCCTGGACAGTCTGGTTCACCCCTCCACTTT. Encoded protein: CASSPGQSGSPLHF.

In its sample, this clone was seen once. The V gene is TRBV5-8, the J gene TRBJ1-4, with 9 bases aligning to TRBD1. From germline, CDR1 is SGHTS and CDR2 YDEGEE. The CDR3 is made up of 15 amino acids. V was pared by 4 bases and J by 4 bases, with 5 bases of the junction left unmatched. CDR3 sequence (DNA): TGTGCCAGCAGCGAAGGACAGGGGAGTAATGAAAAACTGTTTTTT. Protein sequence: CASSEGQGSNEKLFF.

This clone was detected only once. The genes are TRBV28 and TRBJ2-5, with D possibly matching TRBD2 (6 bases). Germline loops: CDR1 MDHEN, CDR2 SYDVKM. Trimming removed 5 bases at V and 4 bases at J, with 17 bases between. The CDR3 loop spans 15 amino acids. The CDR3 nucleotides read TGTGCCAGCAGTCCCGGGGCCCTGGGGGGAGAGACCCAGTACTTC. It specifies CASSPGALGGETQYF.

This chain uses TRBV6-6 with TRBJ1-6, with a weak D call TRBD1 (6 bases). This CDR3 is 15 amino acids long. Trimming took 4 bases from V and 6 from J, leaving 13 bases between them. Germline loops: CDR1 MNHNY, CDR2 SVGAGI (reference sequence). The CDR3 region is CASSSPGQTNSPLHF. The CDR3 nucleotides read TGTGCCAGCAGTTCCCCGGGACAAACTAATTCACCCCTCCACTTT.

The rearrangement links TRBV24-1 to TRBJ1-2; D is uncertain. This CDR3 spans 11 amino acids. The germline V and J ends were trimmed by 4 bases and 7 bases, with 6 bases remaining between them. Germline assignment: CDR1 KGHDR and CDR2 SFDVKD. The CDR3 loop is CATSEGSGYTF. The CDR3 DNA reads TGTGCCACCAGTGAGGGGAGTGGCTACACCTTC.

The rearrangement joins TRBV9 to TRBJ1-4; D unresolved. Germline assignment: CDR1 SGDLS and CDR2 YYNGEE. CDR3 length: 15 residues. V was trimmed by 4 bases and J by 3 bases, leaving 13 bases between them. The CDR3 coding sequence is TGTGCCAGCAGCACACACAGAGATCCTAATGAAAAACTGTTTTTT. Amino acids: CASSTHRDPNEKLFF.

The gene calls are TRBV11-2 and TRBJ1-2; a possible D gene is TRBD1 (6 bases). The CDR3 loop spans 15 amino acids. In germline, CDR1 is SGHAT, CDR2 FQNNGV. The V gene lost 0 bases and the J gene lost 4 bases, with 12 bases spanning the gap. The CDR3 DNA reads as TGTGCCAGCAGCTTAGATAGGGGGGGAGCCTATGGCTACACCTTC. Its translation: CASSLDRGGAYGYTF.

The J gene is TRBJ1-1, the V gene TRBV18; D is uncertain. The CDR3 spans 13 residues. Trimming left V 6 bases short and J 1 base short, with 9 bases between. Per the germline V gene, CDR1 is KGHSH and CDR2 is LQKENI. The DNA for the CDR3 is TGTGCCAGCTCCTCCTCAGAGAACACTGAAGCTTTCTTT. It translates to CASSSSENTEAFF.

The chain has TRBV7-9 and TRBJ1-2, with D perhaps matching TRBD1 (5 bases). Germline lookup yields CDR1 SEHNR and CDR2 FQNEAQ (reference sequence). The V end was cut by 7 bases, the J end by 7 bases, with 19 bases between. There are 14 residues in the CDR3. The CDR3 region is CASILGGFSSGYTF. Written as DNA, the CDR3 is TGTGCCAGCATCCTGGGGGGTTTTTCTTCTGGCTACACCTTC.